This record covers a single T cell receptor beta chain. Its specificity is unknown. The data were taken from a study of T cell responses to AZD1222 COVID-19 vaccine. General study results and limits: Spike regions recognized by vaccine-associated CD4 TCRs spanned the protein, led by 160-218 and 743-854. Recipients of AZD1222 seropositive at baseline numbered only 6 or 7. Clonal diversity may have been underestimated in mostly white British donors.

CDR3 length: 14 residues. Germline V CDR1 and CDR2: MNHEY, SVGAGI. V lost 6 bases and J 1 base, leaving 9 bases between the germline ends. The assay was immunoSEQ multiplex PCR, and TCRdb's table has in-frame clones only and misses some. This repertoire shows more than 65,000 clones, about 86% found once; its top ten account for roughly 7.5%. This clonotype was obtained from an adult in good health. This chain connects TRBV6-5 to TRBJ2-2, with D unresolved. Material: peripheral blood, obtained on day 0 of AZD1222 vaccination. The CDR3: CASSVTWNTGELFF. In DNA form, the CDR3 reads TGTGCCAGCAGCGTGACTTGGAACACCGGGGAGCTGTTTTTT.